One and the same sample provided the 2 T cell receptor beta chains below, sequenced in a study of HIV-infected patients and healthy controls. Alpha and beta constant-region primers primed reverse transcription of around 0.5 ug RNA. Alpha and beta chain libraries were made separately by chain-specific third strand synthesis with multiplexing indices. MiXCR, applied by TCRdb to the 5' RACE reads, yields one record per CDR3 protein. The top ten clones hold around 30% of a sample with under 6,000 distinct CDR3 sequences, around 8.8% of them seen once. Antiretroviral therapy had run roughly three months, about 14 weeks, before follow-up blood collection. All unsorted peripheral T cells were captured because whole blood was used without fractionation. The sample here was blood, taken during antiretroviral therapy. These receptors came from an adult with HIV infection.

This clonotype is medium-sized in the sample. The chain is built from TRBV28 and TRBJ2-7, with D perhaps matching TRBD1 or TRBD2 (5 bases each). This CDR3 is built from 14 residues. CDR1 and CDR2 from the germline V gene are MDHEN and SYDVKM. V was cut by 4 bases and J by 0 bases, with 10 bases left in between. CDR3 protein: CASSSGASSYEQYF. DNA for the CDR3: TGTGCCAGCAGTTCCGGGGCCAGCTCCTACGAGCAGTACTTC. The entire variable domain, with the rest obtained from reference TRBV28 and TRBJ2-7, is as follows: DVKVTQSSRYLVKRTGEKVFLECVQDMDHENMFWYRQDPGLGLRLIYFSYDVKMKEKGDIPEGYSVSREKKERFSLILESASTNQTSMYLCASSSGASSYEQYFGPGTRLTVT.

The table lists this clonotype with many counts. Written as DNA, the CDR3 is TGTGCCAGTGCGGAGGGTGGATCTTCACCCCTCCACTTT. It translates to CASAEGGSSPLHF. The chain carries TRBV27 and TRBJ1-6; D is uncertain. Germline values: CDR1 MNHEY, CDR2 SMNVEV (reference sequence). The CDR3 is 13 residues long. Trimming removed 9 bases from V and 9 bases from J, with 15 bases in between.